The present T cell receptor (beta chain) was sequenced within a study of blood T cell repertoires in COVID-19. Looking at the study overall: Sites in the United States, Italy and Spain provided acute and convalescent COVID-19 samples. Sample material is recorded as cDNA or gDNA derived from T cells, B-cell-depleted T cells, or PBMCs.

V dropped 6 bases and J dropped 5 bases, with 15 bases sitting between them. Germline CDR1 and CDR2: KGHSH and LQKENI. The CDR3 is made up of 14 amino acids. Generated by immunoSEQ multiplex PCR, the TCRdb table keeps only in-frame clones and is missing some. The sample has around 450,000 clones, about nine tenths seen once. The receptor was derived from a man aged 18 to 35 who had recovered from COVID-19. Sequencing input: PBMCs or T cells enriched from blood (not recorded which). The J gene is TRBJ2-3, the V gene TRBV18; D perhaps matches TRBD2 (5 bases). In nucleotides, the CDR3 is TGTGCCAGCTCCCGGGATACTCGCGAAGATACGCAGTATTTT. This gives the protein CASSRDTREDTQYF.